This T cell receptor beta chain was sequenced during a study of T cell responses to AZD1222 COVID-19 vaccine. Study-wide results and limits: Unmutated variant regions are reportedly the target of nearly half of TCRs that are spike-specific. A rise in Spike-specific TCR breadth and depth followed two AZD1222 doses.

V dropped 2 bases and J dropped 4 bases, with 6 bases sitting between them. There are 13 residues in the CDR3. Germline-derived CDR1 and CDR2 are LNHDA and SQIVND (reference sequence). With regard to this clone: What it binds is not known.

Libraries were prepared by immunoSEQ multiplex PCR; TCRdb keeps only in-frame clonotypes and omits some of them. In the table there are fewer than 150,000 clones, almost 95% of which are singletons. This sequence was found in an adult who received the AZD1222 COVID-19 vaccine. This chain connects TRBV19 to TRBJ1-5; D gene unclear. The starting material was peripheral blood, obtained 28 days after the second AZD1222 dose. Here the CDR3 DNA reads TGTGCCAGTAGTATATTGATAAATCAGCCCCAGCATTTT. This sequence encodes CASSILINQPQHF.